The entry that follows covers one T cell receptor (beta chain) sequence. The target antigen is unknown. This beta chain is an unintended read in a library built for alpha chains; its size means little. TCR cDNA molecules each had a unique molecular identifier. One entry per CDR3 protein, called by TCRdb with MiXCR from the 5' RACE reads. The top ten hold 15% to 20% of the sample, which has around 15,000 distinct CDR3 sequences, 6% to 7% seen once. These data come from a study of spatial heterogeneity in lung cancer. Described time point: sample taken at primary tumor resection. Notes on the study in general: Ubiquitous nonsynonymous mutations were tracked by counts of ubiquitous expanded TCRs, and regional ones by counts of regional expanded TCRs. One measure, the expanded intratumoral alpha and beta TCR count, tracked tumor mutation counts.

V lost 3 bases and J lost 3, with 12 bases in between. The CDR3 is 15 residues long. The germline V gene encodes CDR1 LGHDT and CDR2 YNNKEL (reference sequence). The rearrangement links TRBV3-1 to TRBJ1-5, with a weak D call TRBD1 (6 bases). The clonotype comes from a female donor with early-stage non-small cell lung cancer. Sequencing used lung tumor tissue, obtained at surgery. Here the CDR3 DNA reads TGTGCCAGCAGCCAGGCGGCAGGGGCCAATCAGCCCCAGCATTTT. Its translation: CASSQAAGANQPQHF.